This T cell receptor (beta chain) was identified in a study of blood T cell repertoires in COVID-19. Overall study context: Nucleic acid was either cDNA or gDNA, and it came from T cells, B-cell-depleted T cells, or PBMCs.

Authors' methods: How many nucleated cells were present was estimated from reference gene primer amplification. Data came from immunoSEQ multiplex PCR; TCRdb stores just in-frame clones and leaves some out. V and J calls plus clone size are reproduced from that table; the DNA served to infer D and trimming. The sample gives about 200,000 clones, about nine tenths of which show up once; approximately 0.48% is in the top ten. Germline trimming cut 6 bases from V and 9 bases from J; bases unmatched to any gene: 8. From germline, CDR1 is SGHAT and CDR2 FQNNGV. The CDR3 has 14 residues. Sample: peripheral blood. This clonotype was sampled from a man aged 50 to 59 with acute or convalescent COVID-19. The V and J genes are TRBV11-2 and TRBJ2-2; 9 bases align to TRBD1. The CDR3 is CASRTGGQHRELFF. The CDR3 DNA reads TGTGCCAGCAGGACAGGGGGTCAACACCGGGAGCTGTTTTTT. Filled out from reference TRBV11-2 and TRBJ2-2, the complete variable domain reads EAGVAQSPRYKIIEKRQSVAFWCNPISGHATLYWYQQILGQGPKLLIQFQNNGVVDDSQLPKDRFSAERLKGVDSTLKIQPAKLEDSAVYLCASRTGGQHRELFFGEGSRLTVL.